This T cell receptor beta chain was identified in a study of blood T cells in healthy people across ages. Primers used in a second PCR of about 7 to 12 cycles were a sample-barcoded 5' primer and a J-beta primer mix. TCRdb re-called the 5' RACE reads through MiXCR, storing one row per CDR3 protein. Of 600,000 to 900,000 distinct CDR3 sequences in the sample, roughly 25% were seen once. Only a few counts were recorded for this clonotype. Its antigen is not known. The CDR3 runs 18 residues. Germline V gene sequence: CDR1 SGDLS, CDR2 YYNGEE. The V segment lost 3 bases and the J segment 2 bases; nucleotides outside the gene matches: 11. The study, taken as a whole, reports: Reliance upon unsorted PBMCs precluded definitive naive versus antigen-experienced comparison.

This same sample was also taken into another study, of T cells of mothers and their children. That work states: Extracted RNA, in its entirety, went into cDNA synthesis at roughly 1.5 ug per 15 ul. Each mother gave over 8 million TCR beta CDR3 reads; each child, some 2.8 million. Persisting microchimeric T cell clones went undetected.

The rearrangement uses TRBV9 and TRBJ2-3, with 11 bases aligning to TRBD2. Sequencing used blood. The receptor comes from a boy younger than 18 in good health. DNA for the CDR3: TGTGCCAGCAGCGGGACGTCACTAGCGGGGGCGATCACAGATACGCAGTATTTT. It codes for CASSGTSLAGAITDTQYF.